Here is one T cell receptor beta chain with its context. This sample is drawn from a study of identical twins. TCRdb reanalysed the 5' RACE reads using MiXCR and keeps one entry per CDR3 protein. The table shows roughly 690,000 distinct CDR3 sequences, with approximately 6.1% occurring only once. Sequences were obtained from naive T cells sorted from blood. This TCR came from a man in his late teens or twenties in good health.

CDR3 region: CASSSGLQFF. The CDR3 DNA sequence: TGTGCCAGCAGTTCAGGGTTGCAGTTCTTC. The chain recombines TRBV6-9 with TRBJ2-1; D possibly corresponds to TRBD1 (5 bases). Trimming cost V 4 bases and J 12 bases, with 7 bases left between them. This CDR3 has 10 amino acids. Germline CDR1 MNHGY, CDR2 SVAAGI.